A selection of T cell receptor beta chains follows, all from one sample in a study of PD-1 blockade in classical Hodgkin lymphoma. Data came from immunoSEQ multiplex PCR; TCRdb stores just in-frame clones and leaves some out. The table has some 30,000 clones, 88% seen once. Material for sequencing was CD4+ T cells from blood. The source is a human donor with classical Hodgkin lymphoma. Both conserved end residues are part of each CDR3. D genes are given only for firm matches. For some rows the clone size is stated as once, few or many, or as a class when expanded; others skip it.

v_call,d_call,j_call,cdr3_length,clone_size,cdr3_aa,cdr3_nt
TRBV9,NA,TRBJ2-1,15,NA,CASSVASSSYNEQFF,TGTGCCAGCAGCGTAGCGTCGAGCTCCTACAATGAGCAGTTCTTC
TRBV9,TRBD2,TRBJ2-5,16,NA,CASSVVGSGTGETQYF,TGTGCCAGCAGCGTAGTTGGTAGCGGGACGGGGGAGACCCAGTACTTC
TRBV5-1,TRBD1,TRBJ1-2,16,NA,CASQTGTGGSNYGYTF,TGCGCCTCCCAAACGGGGACAGGGGGATCTAACTATGGCTACACCTTC
TRBV6-1,NA,TRBJ2-5,13,NA,CASSGQGGETQYF,TGTGCCAGCAGTGGCCAGGGGGGAGAGACCCAGTACTTC
TRBV6-5,TRBD2,TRBJ2-1,16,NA,CASSYSASGEYNEQFF,TGTGCCAGCAGTTACTCGGCTAGCGGGGAATACAATGAGCAGTTCTTC
TRBV9,TRBD2,TRBJ2-5,17,few,CASSVAMASGSGETQYF,TGTGCCAGCAGCGTAGCTATGGCTAGCGGGAGTGGTGAGACCCAGTACTTC
TRBV5-1,TRBD1,TRBJ1-1,14,NA,CASKGQGMNTEAFF,TGCGCCAGCAAGGGACAGGGGATGAACACTGAAGCTTTCTTT
TRBV30,TRBD1,TRBJ1-1,14,NA,CAWRDRGSGTEAFF,TGTGCCTGGAGGGACAGGGGAAGTGGCACTGAAGCTTTCTTT
TRBV19,TRBD2,TRBJ2-1,15,NA,CASSTPGLGKWEQFF,TGTGCCAGTAGTACCCCGGGACTAGGAAAATGGGAGCAGTTCTTC
TRBV7-9,TRBD2,TRBJ2-1,15,NA,CASSLGLAGLNEQFF,TGTGCCAGCAGCTTAGGTCTAGCGGGATTGAATGAGCAGTTCTTC
TRBV6-6,TRBD2,TRBJ2-5,14,NA,CASRPSGGPETQYF,TGTGCCAGCAGACCCTCGGGGGGGCCGGAGACCCAGTACTTC
TRBV5-1,NA,TRBJ1-2,14,NA,CASSLGVSAYGYTF,TGCGCCAGCAGCTTGGGGGTTAGCGCCTATGGCTACACCTTC
TRBV29-1,NA,TRBJ2-3,13,NA,CSVGSLLTDTQYF,TGCAGCGTTGGAAGTCTTCTCACAGATACGCAGTATTTT
TRBV11-3,NA,TRBJ2-3,13,NA,CASSLGGTDTQYF,TGTGCCAGCAGCTTAGGGGGAACAGATACGCAGTATTTT
TRBV5-1,NA,TRBJ2-2,16,NA,CASSRSINEATGELFF,TGCGCCAGCAGCCGGAGTATCAACGAGGCCACCGGGGAGCTGTTTTTT
TRBV5-1,NA,TRBJ1-3,14,NA,CASSLAGVGNTIYF,TGCGCCAGCAGCTTGGCAGGGGTAGGAAACACCATATATTTT
TRBV5-8,TRBD1,TRBJ2-2,19,NA,CASFPPGHRGYTNTGELFF,TGTGCCAGCTTCCCCCCTGGGCACAGGGGCTATACGAACACCGGGGAGCTGTTTTTT
TRBV7-9,NA,TRBJ2-5,16,NA,CASSASGAGIAETQYF,TGTGCCAGCAGCGCCTCAGGGGCGGGAATCGCGGAGACCCAGTACTTC
TRBV25-1,TRBD1,TRBJ2-1,16,NA,CASSDSGTDSYNEQFF,TGTGCCAGCAGTGATAGTGGGACAGACTCCTACAATGAGCAGTTCTTC
TRBV7-9,NA,TRBJ2-7,13,NA,CASSLSPSYEQYF,TGTGCCAGCAGCTTATCCCCCTCCTACGAGCAGTACTTC
TRBV10-3,NA,TRBJ2-5,14,NA,CAISEFGEEETQYF,TGTGCCATCAGTGAGTTTGGGGAGGAAGAGACCCAGTACTTC
TRBV11-2,TRBD1,TRBJ1-1,17,NA,CASSLAYLGQGATEAFF,TGTGCCAGCAGCTTAGCCTACTTGGGACAGGGGGCCACTGAAGCTTTCTTT
TRBV7-9,NA,TRBJ1-1,16,NA,CASSSSRPSTNTEAFF,TGTGCCAGCAGCTCATCCCGACCTTCAACGAACACTGAAGCTTTCTTT
TRBV7-8,NA,TRBJ1-1,14,NA,CASSSYTVNTEAFF,TGTGCCAGCAGCTCGTATACAGTGAACACTGAAGCTTTCTTT
TRBV2,NA,TRBJ1-1,11,NA,CASTGNTEAFF,TGTGCCAGCACCGGGAACACTGAAGCTTTCTTT
TRBV18,TRBD1,TRBJ2-1,17,NA,CASSPPLMGQSYNEQFF,TGTGCCAGCTCACCTCCTTTGATGGGACAGAGCTACAATGAGCAGTTCTTC
TRBV5-1,TRBD1,TRBJ1-2,14,few,CASSLAGGDYGYTF,TGCGCCAGCAGCTTGGCAGGGGGTGACTATGGCTACACCTTC
TRBV10-2,TRBD1,TRBJ1-3,13,NA,CASSRGPGNTIYF,TGCGCCAGCAGCAGGGGGCCTGGAAACACCATATATTTT
TRBV7-9,NA,TRBJ2-5,11,NA,CASRNKETQYF,TGTGCCAGCAGGAACAAAGAGACCCAGTACTTC
TRBV5-1,TRBD2,TRBJ2-2,14,NA,CASSSLSGTGELFF,TGCGCCAGCAGCTCCCTTAGCGGGACCGGGGAGCTGTTTTTT
TRBV28,TRBD1,TRBJ1-3,15,NA,CASSLYAGGGNTIYF,TGTGCCAGCAGTTTATATGCAGGGGGCGGAAACACCATATATTTT
TRBV7-9,NA,TRBJ1-6,15,NA,CASSLAPGANSPLHF,TGTGCCAGCAGCTTAGCGCCCGGGGCAAATTCACCCCTCCACTTT
TRBV27,NA,TRBJ1-2,14,NA,CASRPRLGSFDYTF,TGTGCCAGCAGGCCGCGTCTGGGGAGTTTTGACTACACCTTC
TRBV23-1,TRBD2,TRBJ2-1,15,NA,CASSQRELAGDEQFF,TGCGCCAGCAGTCAGCGGGAACTAGCGGGAGATGAGCAGTTCTTC
TRBV11-3,NA,TRBJ2-4,15,NA,CASSLDLGAKNIQYF,TGTGCCAGCAGCTTAGATCTAGGAGCCAAAAACATTCAGTACTTC
TRBV5-1,TRBD2,TRBJ2-3,18,NA,CASSLAFLRGASTDTQYF,TGCGCCAGCAGCTTGGCCTTTCTGCGGGGGGCGAGCACAGATACGCAGTATTTT
TRBV7-2,TRBD1,TRBJ1-2,15,NA,CASSLAGGANYGYTF,TGTGCCAGCAGCTTAGCAGGGGGCGCGAACTATGGCTACACCTTC
TRBV5-1,TRBD2,TRBJ2-3,17,once,CASSLLAGRIGTDTQYF,TGCGCCAGCAGCTTACTAGCGGGAAGAATTGGCACAGATACGCAGTATTTT
TRBV28,NA,TRBJ1-1,13,NA,CASSFTRFTEAFF,TGTGCCAGCAGTTTCACGAGGTTCACTGAAGCTTTCTTT
TRBV18,TRBD1,TRBJ2-1,18,NA,CASSLHHAGTGLRSEQFF,TGTGCCAGCTCCCTCCACCACGCCGGGACAGGGTTAAGGAGTGAGCAGTTCTTC
TRBV6-1,NA,TRBJ1-5,14,NA,CASSEWGRDQPQHF,TGTGCCAGCAGTGAATGGGGGAGAGATCAGCCCCAGCATTTT
TRBV14,NA,TRBJ2-3,18,NA,CASSPTRGGKGGTDTQYF,TGTGCCAGCAGCCCCACTAGGGGCGGGAAAGGGGGCACAGATACGCAGTATTTT